Below, 9 T cell receptor beta chains from the same sample are listed, as sequenced in a study of esophageal squamous cell carcinoma under preoperative chemotherapy. Each CDR3 protein gets one entry after TCRdb re-called the PCR reads with MiXCR. The table lists over 10,000 distinct CDR3 sequences, roughly 50% of them singletons, with over 15% in the top ten. As to time point: before preoperative PTX-NDP chemotherapy. Sampling took place from a patient given preoperative chemotherapy. These receptor sequences come from a human donor with esophageal squamous cell carcinoma. The donor label of this sample is uncertain.

This clonotype appeared many times. This rearrangement joins TRBV6-1 to TRBJ2-1, with TRBD2 as a possible D gene (5 bases). The ends were cut back, 8 bases at V and 13 bases at J, with 21 bases in the middle. CDR1 and CDR2 (germline): MNHNS, SASEGT. This CDR3 contains 13 residues. CDR3 loop: CASADSLPETQFF. CDR3 DNA sequence: TGTGCCAGCGCGGACTCCCTCCCTGAGACCCAGTTCTTC.

This clonotype occurred a few times. Without the conserved terminal phenylalanine or tryptophan, this CDR3 likely stems from a read error. The CDR3 DNA reads as TGTGCCAGCAGTTTTTTCGGGGTTAGCTATGGCTACACCTTA. This codes for CASSFFGVSYGYTL. V is TRBV12-3 or TRBV12-4 and J is TRBJ1-2; D remains unclear. The CDR3 sequence is 14 residues long. V lost 3 bases, J lost 4 bases, and 12 bases lay in between.

The chain has TRBV6-1 and TRBJ2-3; the D is unclear. Germline V gives CDR1 MNHNS, CDR2 SASEGT. Trimming took 5 bases from V and 0 from J, leaving 15 bases between them. The CDR3 consists of 16 residues. The CDR3 reads CASSLRQAVSTDTQYF. The CDR3 region has the DNA TGTGCCAGCAGTCTTCGCCAGGCTGTGAGCACAGATACGCAGTATTTT.

The J gene is TRBJ2-5, the V gene TRBV29-1; TRBD1 aligns across 8 bases. The DNA matches TRBJ2-7 better at its end, which makes the J call doubtful. This CDR3 is built from 13 residues. The germline V gene has CDR1 SQVTM and CDR2 ANQGSEA. CDR3 protein: CSVAETGVTEQYF. The CDR3 DNA follows: TGCAGCGTGGCAGAGACAGGGGTGACCGAGCAGTACTTC.

About this clonotype itself: The final CDR3 position lacks the conserved phenylalanine or tryptophan, pointing to a likely read error. The DNA is omitted, as the CDR3 cannot be located on it reliably, and the CDR3 follows TCRdb's listing. The chain uses TRBV7-2 and TRBJ2-6; TRBD2 is taken as the D call from the table, unchecked against the DNA. The CDR3 region is 17 residues in length, termini included. Germline CDR1 SGHTA, CDR2 FQGNSA. The CDR3 sequence is CASTATSGIINEQYFGA.

The chain combines TRBV6-1 with TRBJ2-4; the match to TRBD1 covers 9 bases. Near its end, the DNA agrees better with TRBJ2-5, so the J call may be wrong. The CDR3 totals 16 residues. Per germline, CDR1 MNHNS and CDR2 SASEGT. CDR3 DNA: TGTGCCAGCAGCCGACAGGGGGTAGGGGACGAGAAGACCCAGTACTTC. Residues: CASSRQGVGDEKTQYF.

A note on this clonotype: Because the CDR3 is missing its conserved closing phenylalanine or tryptophan, this is likely a read error. This sequence joins TRBV6-1 and TRBJ2-1, with TRBD2 identical over 9 bases. V shed 7 bases and J 0 bases; nucleotides not matched to a gene: 7. Germline CDR1 reads MNHNS; CDR2 reads SASEGT. This CDR3 region has 16 residues. CDR3 DNA: TGTGCCAGCACCCGTAGCGGGAGCGGCTCCTACAATGAGCAGTTCATC. Its protein product is CASTRSGSGSYNEQFI.

This clonotype has just one count. The chain carries TRBV10-1 and TRBJ1-2, with a tentative D call TRBD1 (5 bases). V was clipped by 2 bases and J by 7 bases, with 8 bases between them. Germline V gene lookup returns CDR1 WNHNN and CDR2 SYGVQD (reference sequence). This CDR3 has 12 amino acids. The CDR3 sequence: CASSEGASGYTF. The CDR3 coding sequence is TGCGCCAGCAGTGAGGGGGCGAGTGGCTACACCTTC.

The CDR3 region is CASSPGKRTDTQYF. As DNA, the CDR3 is TGTGCCAGCAGTCCTGGGAAACGAACAGATACGCAGTATTTT. This chain links TRBV6-1 with TRBJ2-3; D is uncertain. Trimming stripped 5 bases from V and 3 bases from J, with 12 bases between. Germline CDR1 MNHNS, CDR2 SASEGT. This CDR3 comprises 14 residues.